This paragraph reports one T cell receptor beta chain. The data stem from a study of control samples from healthy donors and cancer patients. This CDR3 region has 15 residues. Germline V lookup: CDR1 LGHDT, CDR2 YNNKEL (reference sequence). V shed 0 bases, J shed 6 bases, and the junction held 3 bases outside the gene matches. Here immunoSEQ multiplex PCR was the method, and the copy in TCRdb shows in-frame clones only, minus some. This table holds a few hundred thousand clones, 90% found once. The gene calls are TRBV3-1 (or the pseudogene TRBV3-2) and TRBJ2-1, with TRBD2 identical over 9 bases. The receptor was isolated from a man aged 35-49 years with head and neck cancer. Specimen: PBMCs. The CDR3 sequence is CASSQEGLAANEQFF. CDR3 bases: TGTGCCAGCAGCCAAGAGGGACTAGCAGCCAATGAGCAGTTCTTC.